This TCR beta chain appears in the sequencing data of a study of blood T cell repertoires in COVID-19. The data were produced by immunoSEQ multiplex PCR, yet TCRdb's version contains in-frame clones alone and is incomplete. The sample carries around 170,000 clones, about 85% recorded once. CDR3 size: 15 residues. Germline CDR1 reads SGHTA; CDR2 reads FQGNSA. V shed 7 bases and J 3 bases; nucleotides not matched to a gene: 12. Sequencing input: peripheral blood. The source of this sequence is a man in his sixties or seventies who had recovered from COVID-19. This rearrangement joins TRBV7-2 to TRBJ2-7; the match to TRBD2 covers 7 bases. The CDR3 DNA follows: TGTGCCAGCACCCTTGTGGCGGGAGACAACTACGAGCAGTACTTC. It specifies CASTLVAGDNYEQYF. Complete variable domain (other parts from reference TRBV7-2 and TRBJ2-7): GAGVSQSPSNKVTEKGKDVELRCDPISGHTALYWYRQSLGQGLEFLIYFQGNSAPDKSGLPSDRFSAERTGGSVSTLTIQRTQQEDSAVYLCASTLVAGDNYEQYFGPGTRLTVT.